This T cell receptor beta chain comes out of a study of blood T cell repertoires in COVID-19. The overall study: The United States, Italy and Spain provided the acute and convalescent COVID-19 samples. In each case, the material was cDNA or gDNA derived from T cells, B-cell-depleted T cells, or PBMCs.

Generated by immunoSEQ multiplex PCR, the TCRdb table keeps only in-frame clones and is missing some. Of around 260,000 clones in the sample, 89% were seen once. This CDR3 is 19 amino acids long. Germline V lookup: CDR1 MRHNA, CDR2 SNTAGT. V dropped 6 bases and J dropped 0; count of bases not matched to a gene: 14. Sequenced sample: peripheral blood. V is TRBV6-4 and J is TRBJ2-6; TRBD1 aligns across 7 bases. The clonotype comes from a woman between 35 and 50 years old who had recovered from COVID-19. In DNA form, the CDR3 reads TGTGCCAGCAGCCCATTGGGACAGAGTTTTAGCTCTGGGGCCAACGTCCTGACTTTC. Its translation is CASSPLGQSFSSGANVLTF.